The 6 T cell receptor beta chains given below trace back to one sample, sequenced in a study of beta chain features in type 1 diabetes. The sequenced template was cDNA made from the entire isolated RNA. Generated by immunoSEQ multiplex PCR, the TCRdb table keeps only in-frame clones and is missing some. The sample lists fewer than 400,000 clones, 6.5% to 10% seen once, with roughly 0.44% in the top ten. Sequenced sample: central memory CD4+ T cells from blood. Every receptor here comes from a woman aged 18 to 35 in good health.

Worth noting for this clone: A far more abundant clone sits one base away, making this likely a read error. The chain is built from TRBV2 and TRBJ2-7, with D perhaps matching TRBD2 (7 bases). Germline V CDR1 and CDR2: SNHLY, FYNNEI. V lost 6 bases to trimming and J lost 5 bases, with 17 bases between them. The CDR3 length is 14 residues. As DNA, the CDR3 is TGTGCCAGCAGGGGGGGCGGGAGACGGGACGAGCAGTACTTC. Translation gives CASRGGGRRDEQYF.

This clone appeared a few times. The V and J genes are TRBV27 and TRBJ1-2; 7 bases are a match to TRBD1. Germline V gene lookup returns CDR1 MNHEY and CDR2 SMNVEV (reference sequence). The CDR3 is made up of 14 amino acids. The junction had 4 bases not matched to a gene; V was cut back by 3 bases and J by 3 bases. CDR3 nucleotide sequence: TGTGCCAGCAGTTTGACAGGGAATGACTATGGCTACACCTTC. It yields the protein CASSLTGNDYGYTF.

The chain combines TRBV7-2 with TRBJ2-2; D ambiguous. Germline assignment: CDR1 SGHTA and CDR2 FQGNSA. Trimming left V 5 bases short and J 4 bases short, with 11 bases between. This CDR3 spans 14 amino acids. The chain's CDR3 is CASSPRPVTGELFF. CDR3 coding DNA: TGTGCCAGCAGCCCAAGACCCGTCACCGGGGAGCTGTTTTTT.

This clone has a handful of counts. The chain couples TRBV6-5 to TRBJ2-6; the match to TRBD2 covers 8 bases. The germline V gene has CDR1 MNHEY and CDR2 SVGAGI. The CDR3 runs 14 residues. The trim removed 10 bases at V and 2 bases at J, leaving 4 bases unmatched. In DNA, the CDR3 is TGTGCCACCGCGGGGGGTCCTGGGGCCAACGTCCTGACTTTC. As protein: CATAGGPGANVLTF.

Concerning this clone itself: This may be a read error, as it is one base from a much larger clone. The chain couples TRBV18 to TRBJ2-6; D ambiguous. V was trimmed by 3 bases and J by 0 bases, leaving 3 bases between them. Germline assignment: CDR1 KGHSH and CDR2 LQKENI. CDR3 length equals 14 residues. DNA of the CDR3: TGTGCCAGCTCACCGAACTCTGGGGCCAACGTCCTGACTTTC. As protein: CASSPNSGANVLTF. Full variable domain (missing parts from reference TRBV18 and TRBJ2-6): NAGVMQNPRHLVRRRGQEARLRCSPMKGHSHVYWYRQLPEEGLKFMVYLQKENIIDESGMPKERFSAEFPKEGPSILRIQQVVRGDSAAYFCASSPNSGANVLTFGAGSRLTVL.

This clone was picked up a small number of times. The chain combines TRBV6-4 with TRBJ2-5; a possible D gene is TRBD2 (5 bases). CDR1 is MRHNA, CDR2 SNTAGT, per germline. The CDR3 totals 13 residues. V lost 5 bases and J lost 5, with 12 bases in between. CDR3 residues: CASSPGPGETQYF. The CDR3 region has the DNA TGTGCCAGCAGTCCCGGGCCGGGGGAGACCCAGTACTTC.